This TCR beta chain was recovered during a study of vaccination and CD4 T cells after COVID-19. In regard to this clonotype: Its antigen is as yet unknown.

This CDR3 has 15 residues. Trimming cost V 0 bases and J 2 bases, with 9 bases left between them. Germline CDR1 SGHTA, CDR2 FQGNSA. Documented treatment: approximately 9-day PBMC culture with coronavirus spike peptide pools or control peptides (ViraFEST assay). At the Johns Hopkins FTIC core, DNA taken from cultured CD4+ T cells was sequenced by way of the Oncomine TCR Beta short-read assay. TCRdb fed the PCR reads into MiXCR, producing one record per CDR3 protein. The profile shows fewer than 12,000 distinct CDR3 sequences, around three fifths of them singletons. The clonotype originates from a human donor who had recovered from COVID-19. The specimen was CD4+ T cells from blood, cultured in vitro. The chain has TRBV7-2 and TRBJ2-3; D is ambiguous. CDR3 loop: CASSLARQNTDTQYF. In nucleotides, the CDR3 is TGTGCCAGCAGCTTAGCTCGGCAGAACACAGATACGCAGTATTTT.